These 9 T cell receptor beta chains were sequenced from one sample in a study of T cell responses to AZD1222 COVID-19 vaccine. The data were produced by immunoSEQ multiplex PCR, yet TCRdb's version contains in-frame clones alone and is incomplete. The sample yields about 110,000 clones, roughly four fifths seen once. The sample consisted of peripheral blood, taken on day 0 of AZD1222 vaccination. The receptors stem from an adult in good health.

This clone was seen more than once but under ten times. This chain links TRBV9 with TRBJ2-5; TRBD2 matches 9 bases. CDR1 is SGDLS and CDR2 is YYNGEE in the germline V gene. The CDR3 totals 16 residues. J lost 2 bases, V lost 4 bases, and 9 bases had no gene match. CDR3 DNA: TGTGCCAGCAGCCCGCGGGAGGGCCAAAAGCAAGAGACCCAGTACTTC. The encoded protein is CASSPREGQKQETQYF.

This chain connects TRBV7-3 to TRBJ2-1; D remains unclear. Trimming cost V 2 bases and J 0 bases, with 8 bases left between them. In germline, CDR1 is SGHTA, CDR2 FQGTGA. This CDR3 has 15 residues. The DNA for the CDR3 is TGTGCCAGCAGCTTACAGCCCCACTCCTACAATGAGCAGTTCTTC. Its protein product is CASSLQPHSYNEQFF.

The chain employs TRBV5-4 and TRBJ1-4, with D possibly TRBD1 on 6 matching bases. Germline V lookup: CDR1 SGHNT, CDR2 YYREEE (reference sequence). The V end was cut by 6 bases, the J end by 1 base, with 19 bases between. The CDR3 loop spans 17 amino acids. The DNA of the CDR3 is TGTGCCAGCACCCTCGGTGGGGGGGCAGGAACTAATGAAAAACTGTTTTTT. It encodes CASTLGGGAGTNEKLFF.

The rearrangement links TRBV21-1 to TRBJ2-7. TRBV21-1 is a documented pseudogene. The CDR3 totals 11 residues. DNA for the CDR3: TGTGCCAGCAGCAAAGGGACCGAGCAGTACTTC. Its translation is CASSKGTEQYF.

The chain couples TRBV6-1 to TRBJ2-3; 9 positions agree with TRBD1. This CDR3 is 14 amino acids long. Looked up from germline, CDR1 is MNHNS and CDR2 is SASEGT. The V gene end was trimmed by 3 bases and the J gene end by 4 bases; junction bases not matched to a gene: 2. The CDR3 sequence is CASSEDRGPDTQYF. For the CDR3, the DNA is TGTGCCAGCAGTGAGGACAGGGGCCCAGATACGCAGTATTTT.

This clone occurred once. The CDR3 nucleotides are TGTGCCAGTAGTGCCCGACCGGACAGGGCGGGGGGAGCTTTCTTT. Its translation: CASSARPDRAGGAFF. The V call is TRBV19, the J call TRBJ1-1, with 8 positions matching TRBD1. Germline values: CDR1 LNHDA, CDR2 SQIVND (reference sequence). This CDR3 is 15 amino acids long. V gave up 5 bases and J gave up 10 bases; unmatched junction bases: 15.

The chain links TRBV9 to TRBJ2-7; possibly TRBD2 for D (6 bases). CDR3 length: 14 amino acids. The V gene lost 1 base and the J gene lost 9 bases, with 17 bases spanning the gap. From germline, CDR1 is SGDLS and CDR2 YYNGEE. CDR3 DNA: TGTGCCAGCAGCGTAAATGGTGGGGACTCAAGGCAGTACTTC. It encodes CASSVNGGDSRQYF.

The chain employs TRBV30 and TRBJ1-1; the match to TRBD1 covers 11 bases. Trimming removed 5 bases from V and 5 bases from J; junction bases left unmatched: 4. The germline V gene encodes CDR1 GTSNPN and CDR2 SVGIG (reference sequence). The CDR3 is 13 amino acids. The CDR3 loop is CAWGQGAVTEAFF. The CDR3 DNA reads TGTGCCTGGGGACAGGGGGCGGTAACTGAAGCTTTCTTT.

The chain links TRBV18 to TRBJ2-2; 9 bases map to TRBD1. The CDR3 length is 15 residues. V was clipped by 7 bases and J by 1 base; unmatched bases: 4. Germline V CDR1 and CDR2: KGHSH, LQKENI. The DNA of the CDR3 is TGTGCCAGCTTCCCGGGACAGGGGAACACCGGGGAGCTGTTTTTT. This codes for CASFPGQGNTGELFF. Drawing the rest from reference TRBV18 and TRBJ2-2, the complete variable domain is NAGVMQNPRHLVRRRGQEARLRCSPMKGHSHVYWYRQLPEEGLKFMVYLQKENIIDESGMPKERFSAEFPKEGPSILRIQQVVRGDSAAYFCASFPGQGNTGELFFGEGSRLTVL.